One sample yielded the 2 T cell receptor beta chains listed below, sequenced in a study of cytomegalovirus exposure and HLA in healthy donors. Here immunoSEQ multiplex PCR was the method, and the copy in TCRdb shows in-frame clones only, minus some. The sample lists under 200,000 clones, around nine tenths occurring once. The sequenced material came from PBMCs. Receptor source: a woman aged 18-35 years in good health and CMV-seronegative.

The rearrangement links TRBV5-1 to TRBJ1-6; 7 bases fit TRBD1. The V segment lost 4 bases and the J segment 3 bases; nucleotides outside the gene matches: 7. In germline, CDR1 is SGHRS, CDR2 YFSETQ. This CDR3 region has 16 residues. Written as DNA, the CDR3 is TGCGCCAGCAGCGATTCGGGGGACAGCTATAATTCACCCCTCCACTTT. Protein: CASSDSGDSYNSPLHF.

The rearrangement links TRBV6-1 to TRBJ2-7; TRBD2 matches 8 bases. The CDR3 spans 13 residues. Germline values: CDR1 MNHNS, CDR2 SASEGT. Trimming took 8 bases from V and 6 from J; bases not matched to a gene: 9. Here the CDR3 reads CASGIAGILEQYF. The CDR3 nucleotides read TGTGCCAGCGGGATAGCGGGAATCCTCGAGCAGTACTTC.